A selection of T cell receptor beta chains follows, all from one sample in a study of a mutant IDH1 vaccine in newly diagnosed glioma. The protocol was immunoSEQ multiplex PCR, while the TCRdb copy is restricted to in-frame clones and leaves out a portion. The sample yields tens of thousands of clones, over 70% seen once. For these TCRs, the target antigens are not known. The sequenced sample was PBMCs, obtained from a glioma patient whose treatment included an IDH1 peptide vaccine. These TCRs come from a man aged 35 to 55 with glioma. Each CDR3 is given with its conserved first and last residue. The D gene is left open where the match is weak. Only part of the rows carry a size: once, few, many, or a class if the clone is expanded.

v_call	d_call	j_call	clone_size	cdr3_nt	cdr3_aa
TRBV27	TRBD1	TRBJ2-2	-	TGTGCCAGCCGCAGGGGGCACATCACCGGGGAGCTGTTTTTT	CASRRGHITGELFF
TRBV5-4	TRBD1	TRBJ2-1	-	TGTGCCAGCAGCTGGGACAGGAACAATGAGCAGTTCTTC	CASSWDRNNEQFF
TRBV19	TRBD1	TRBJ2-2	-	TGTGCCAGTAGTAACACAGGGGACACCGGGGAGCTGTTTTTT	CASSNTGDTGELFF
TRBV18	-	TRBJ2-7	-	TGTGCCAGCTCACCTCGGGCAGGAGAGCAGAGCGAGCAGTACTTC	CASSPRAGEQSEQYF
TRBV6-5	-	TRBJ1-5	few	TGTGCCAGCTCCAAATTAGACCCTAATCAGCCCCAGCATTTT	CASSKLDPNQPQHF
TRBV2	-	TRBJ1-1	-	TGTGCCAGCAGGTCTCCGGGCTCTGGAACCGCTGAAGCTTTCTTT	CASRSPGSGTAEAFF
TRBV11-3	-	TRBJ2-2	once	TGTGCCAGCAGCCGGAGACAAGGGGAGCTGTTTTTT	CASSRRQGELFF
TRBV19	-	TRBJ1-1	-	TGTGCCAGTAGTTTACAGGGTATGAACACTGAAGCTTTCTTT	CASSLQGMNTEAFF
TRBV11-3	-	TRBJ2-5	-	TGTGCCAGCAGCTCCCGGTCCGGCGGCCGAGGAGAGACCCAGTACTTC	CASSSRSGGRGETQYF
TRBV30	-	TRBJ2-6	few	TGTGCCTCCCCCGGGTCTGGGGCCAACGTCCTGACTTTC	CASPGSGANVLTF
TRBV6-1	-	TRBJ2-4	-	TGTGCCAGCAGTGACGGGGATCTAGCCAAAAACATTCAGTACTTC	CASSDGDLAKNIQYF
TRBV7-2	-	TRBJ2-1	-	TGTGCCAGCAGCTTAGTTGGTAGTTCCTACAATGAGCAGTTCTTC	CASSLVGSSYNEQFF
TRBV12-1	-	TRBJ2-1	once	TGTGCCAGCAGCTTCCGGGCCCCTTTCGGGAATGAGCAGTTCTTC	CASSFRAPFGNEQFF
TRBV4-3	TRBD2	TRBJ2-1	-	TGCGCCAGCAGCCAAGATATGCGAGCGGGGGGACGCTACAATGAGCAGTTCTTC	CASSQDMRAGGRYNEQFF
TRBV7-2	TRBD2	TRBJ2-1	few	TGTGCCAGCAGCGATAGTCTAGCGGGAGGAAAGTATGAGCAGTTCTTC	CASSDSLAGGKYEQFF
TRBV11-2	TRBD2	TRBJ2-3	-	TGTGCCAGCAGCTTAGGTAACAGGCTAGCGGGAGGGCCGGATACGCAGTATTTT	CASSLGNRLAGGPDTQYF
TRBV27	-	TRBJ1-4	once	TGTGCCAGCAGTCGGTTCTGGGACACTAATGAAAAACTGTTTTTT	CASSRFWDTNEKLFF
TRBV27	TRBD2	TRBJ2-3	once	TGTGCCAGCAGTTGGCTAGCGGGAGAACGAGATACGCAGTATTTT	CASSWLAGERDTQYF
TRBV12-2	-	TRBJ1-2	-	TGTGCAAGTCGCTTAGGTGGAACCACCCCGCGAGATGGCTACACCTTC	CASRLGGTTPRDGYTF
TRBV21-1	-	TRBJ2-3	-	TGTGCCAGCAGCAAAGAAACGACAGGGAACCCTACTAGCACAGATACGCAGTATTTT	CASSKETTGNPTSTDTQYF
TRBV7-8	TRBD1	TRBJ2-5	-	TGTGCCAGCAGCTTTGGTACAGGGGTCGGGGAGACCCAGTACTTC	CASSFGTGVGETQYF
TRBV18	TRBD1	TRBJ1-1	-	TGTGCCAGCTCCCCCGACAGGGACTCTGAAGCTTTCTTT	CASSPDRDSEAFF
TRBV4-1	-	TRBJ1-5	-	TGCGCCAGCAGCTCCCCGGGGGCCCCCTATAGCAATCAGCCCCAGCATTTT	CASSSPGAPYSNQPQHF
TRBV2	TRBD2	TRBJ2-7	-	TGTGCCAGCCAAGGTGGGGAAAACCTAGCGGCCCTGGGGGGGGAGCAGTACTTC	CASQGGENLAALGGEQYF
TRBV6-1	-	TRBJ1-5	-	TGTGCCAGCACCCGGGTCACCCAGCAGCCCCAGCATTTT	CASTRVTQQPQHF
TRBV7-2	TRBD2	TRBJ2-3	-	TGTGCCAGCAGCTTAGCACTAGCGGGAGCAACTAGCACAGATACGCAGTATTTT	CASSLALAGATSTDTQYF
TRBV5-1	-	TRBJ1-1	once	TGCGCCAGCAGCGTAATTGCCGGTTCTTACCCTCAGGCCGTCACTGAAGCTTTCTTT	CASSVIAGSYPQAVTEAFF
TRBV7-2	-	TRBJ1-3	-	TGTGCCAGCAGCCCTCGACGGGGGGGATCTGGAAACACCATATATTTT	CASSPRRGGSGNTIYF
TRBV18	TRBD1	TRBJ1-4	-	TGTGCCAGCCAGGGCTTCGACAGGGCCAAAGAAAAACTGTTTTTT	CASQGFDRAKEKLFF
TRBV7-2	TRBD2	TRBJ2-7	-	TGTGCCAGCAGCCCAGAACTAGCGGTATCCTACGAGCAGTACTTC	CASSPELAVSYEQYF
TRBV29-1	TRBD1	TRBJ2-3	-	TGCAGCGTCACAGGGGAGACGCAGTATTTT	CSVTGETQYF
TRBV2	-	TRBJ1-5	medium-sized	TGTGCCAGCAGGAGGACTATGTTTGCGGGGCCCCAGCATTTT	CASRRTMFAGPQHF
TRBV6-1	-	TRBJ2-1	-	TGTGCCAGCAGGTCCGACGGGGGATCCTACAATGAGCAGTTCTTC	CASRSDGGSYNEQFF
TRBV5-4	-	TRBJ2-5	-	TGTGCCAGCAGGTCTTGGGGGCTGGAGACCCAGTACTTC	CASRSWGLETQYF
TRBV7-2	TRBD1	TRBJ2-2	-	TGTGCCAGCAGCTCTACCCGGGACAGGGGAATCACCGGGGAGCTGTTTTTT	CASSSTRDRGITGELFF
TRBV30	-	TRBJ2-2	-	TGTGCCTGGCGGCAGGAAGGCGGGGAGCTGTTTTTT	CAWRQEGGELFF
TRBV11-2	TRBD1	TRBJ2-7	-	TGTGCCAGCAGTTTGCAACCGGGACAGGACTCCTACGAGCAGTACTTC	CASSLQPGQDSYEQYF
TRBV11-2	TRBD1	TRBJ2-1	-	TGTGCCAGCAGCTTGGACAGGGATATCAATGAGCAGTTCTTC	CASSLDRDINEQFF
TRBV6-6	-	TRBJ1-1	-	TGTGCCAGCAGTTACGGGGAGTTCGGTGAAGCTTTCTTT	CASSYGEFGEAFF
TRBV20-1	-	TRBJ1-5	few	TGCAGTGCCACACCCGGGGTAGAAGAGCATTTT	CSATPGVEEHF
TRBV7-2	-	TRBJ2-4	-	TGTGCCAGCAGCCGTGACCTAGCCAAAAACATTCAGTACTTC	CASSRDLAKNIQYF
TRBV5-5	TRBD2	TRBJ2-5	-	TGTGCCAGCAGCTTGGGACTAGCGGGAGATATCCAAGAGACCCAGTACTTC	CASSLGLAGDIQETQYF
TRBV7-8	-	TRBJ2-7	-	TGTGCCAGCAGCTTAGGGGTAGACGAGAACGAGCAGTACTTC	CASSLGVDENEQYF
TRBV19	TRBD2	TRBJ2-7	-	TGTGCCAGTAGTTTGTGGACTAGCGGGAGCTCCTACGAGCAGTACTTC	CASSLWTSGSSYEQYF
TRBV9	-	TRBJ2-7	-	TGTGCCAGCAGCGTAGGCGACACCCGCGAGCAGTACTTC	CASSVGDTREQYF
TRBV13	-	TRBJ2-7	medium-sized	TGTGCCAGCAGCCTCACGCCCGTGGGGACCTACGAGCAGTACTTC	CASSLTPVGTYEQYF
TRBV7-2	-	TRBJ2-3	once	TGTGCCAGCAGCTTAGGGGGTGGGATTGGCACAGATACGCAGTATTTT	CASSLGGGIGTDTQYF
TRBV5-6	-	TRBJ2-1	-	TGTGCCAGCAGCTTGGTAGGGGGGTTTAGTGGCAATGAGCAGTTCTTC	CASSLVGGFSGNEQFF